A single sample is the source of the 23 T cell receptor beta chains below, sequenced in a study of radiotherapy plus CTLA-4 blockade in lung cancer. Data came from immunoSEQ multiplex PCR; TCRdb stores just in-frame clones and leaves some out. Among about 77,000 clones listed, 74% were seen once. This specimen consisted of peripheral blood, obtained from a patient treated with radiotherapy plus ipilimumab. All receptors come from a human donor with non-small cell lung cancer whose response to radiotherapy plus ipilimumab could not be evaluated.

The J gene is TRBJ2-5, the V gene TRBV5-1; no clear D. CDR1 and CDR2 from the germline V gene are SGHRS and YFSETQ. This CDR3 has 13 residues. Between the trimmed V and J ends, which lost 3 bases and 2 bases, there was a span of 8 bases. The CDR3 region has the DNA TGCGCCAGCAGCTCCGGGTCTCAAGAGACCCAGTACTTC. It is translated as CASSSGSQETQYF.

The table lists this clone with a few counts. The V and J genes are TRBV5-5 and TRBJ2-1, with D unresolved. This CDR3 is built from 15 residues. Trimming pared 0 bases from V and 2 bases from J, leaving 9 bases between. Germline lookup yields CDR1 SGHKS and CDR2 YYEKEE (reference sequence). CDR3 loop: CASSLAAATYNEQFF. Here the CDR3 DNA reads TGTGCCAGCAGCTTGGCGGCGGCCACCTACAATGAGCAGTTCTTC.

V is TRBV30 and J is TRBJ1-2; 7 nucleotides agree with TRBD1. The V gene's germline CDR1 is GTSNPN and CDR2 SVGIG (reference sequence). The CDR3 runs 16 residues. V shed 1 base and J 0 bases; nucleotides not matched to a gene: 8. CDR3 nucleotides: TGTGCCTGGAGTGCAGGTTGGGGGACAGCTAACTATGGCTACACCTTC. Protein product: CAWSAGWGTANYGYTF.

The CDR3 loop reads CASRKGRPEDSEQFF. DNA of the CDR3: TGTGCCAGCAGAAAAGGGAGGCCAGAAGATTCCGAGCAGTTCTTC. This chain joins TRBV14 and TRBJ2-1; D possibly corresponds to TRBD2 (6 bases). The germline CDR1 and CDR2 sequences are SGHDN and FVKESK. V was cut by 6 bases and J by 10 bases, with 22 bases left in between. CDR3 length: 15 residues. The whole variable domain, filled in from reference TRBV14 and TRBJ2-1, reads EAGVTQFPSHSVIEKGQTVTLRCDPISGHDNLYWYRRVMGKEIKFLLHFVKESKQDESGMPNNRFLAERTGGTYSTLKVQPAELEDSGVYFCASRKGRPEDSEQFFGPGTRLTVL.

This clone occurred a few times. This chain links TRBV7-9 with TRBJ1-2, with TRBD1 as a possible D gene (5 bases). Germline CDR1 is SEHNR and CDR2 is FQNEAQ (reference sequence). The ends were cut back, 1 base at V and 0 bases at J, with 9 bases in the middle. The CDR3 covers 15 residues. The CDR3: CASSLEVTANYGYTF. CDR3 nucleotides: TGTGCCAGCAGCTTAGAGGTGACAGCTAACTATGGCTACACCTTC.

This rearrangement joins TRBV11-2 to TRBJ1-1; no firm D call. Germline lookup yields CDR1 SGHAT and CDR2 FQNNGV. The CDR3 sequence is 16 residues long. V lost 0 bases and J lost 1, with 12 bases in between. CDR3 residues: CASSLEVAGENTEAFF. The DNA for the CDR3 is TGTGCCAGCAGCTTAGAAGTGGCAGGTGAGAACACTGAAGCTTTCTTT.

The chain joins TRBV23-1 to TRBJ1-2; D is uncertain. TRBV23-1 counts as an open reading frame of uncertain function. Trimming stripped 4 bases from V and 8 bases from J, with 14 bases between. The CDR3 contains 13 residues. The CDR3 DNA sequence: TGCGCCAGCAGTCTCGGTGAAAAGAGAGGCTACACCTTC. This codes for CASSLGEKRGYTF.

The chain has TRBV7-2 and TRBJ1-2; maybe TRBD1 (6 bases). Trimming left V 4 bases short and J 8 bases short, with 17 bases between. The CDR3 is 14 amino acids. Germline CDR1 reads SGHTA; CDR2 reads FQGNSA. Written as DNA, the CDR3 is TGTGCCAGCAGCTATACAGGTCAGGGGACCGGCTACACCTTC. Its protein product is CASSYTGQGTGYTF.

The genes are TRBV7-8 and TRBJ1-1; no clear D. This CDR3 is built from 15 residues. Germline V lookup: CDR1 SGHVS, CDR2 FQNEAQ. V was trimmed by 1 base and J by 3 bases, leaving 12 bases between them. CDR3 coding DNA: TGTGCCAGCAGCTTAGTAGCGGCCGGGTACACTGAAGCTTTCTTT. This encodes CASSLVAAGYTEAFF.

This clone was picked up a small number of times. This chain joins TRBV10-3 and TRBJ2-5, with 9 bases identical to TRBD2. The ends lost 10 bases at V and 1 base at J; junction bases unmatched: 7. Germline V gene sequence: CDR1 ENHRY, CDR2 SYGVKD. The CDR3 is 14 amino acids. The CDR3 here is CATGETSGQETQYF. The DNA of the CDR3 is TGTGCCACCGGGGAGACTAGCGGCCAAGAGACCCAGTACTTC.

The chain combines TRBV5-6 with TRBJ2-1; 7 bases align to TRBD2. The CDR3 is 16 amino acids. Germline CDR1 SGHDT, CDR2 YYEEEE. Germline trimming cut 4 bases from V and 8 bases from J; bases unmatched to any gene: 15. CDR3 DNA sequence: TGTGCCAGCAGCCTAATGGGGCCCAGCGGGGTCCATGAGCAGTTCTTC. It codes for CASSLMGPSGVHEQFF.

This clone was counted a few times. This chain uses TRBV19 with TRBJ1-5; D is unclear. Trimming stripped 5 bases from V and 4 bases from J, with 9 bases between. The CDR3 consists of 13 residues. Germline V gene sequence: CDR1 LNHDA, CDR2 SQIVND (reference sequence). The CDR3 DNA is TGTGCCAGTAGTGACACGGCTAATCAGCCCCAGCATTTT. Its translation is CASSDTANQPQHF.

This clone occurred a few times. The chain has TRBV19 and TRBJ1-5; 9 bases agree with TRBD1. With 5 bases clipped from V and 5 bases from J, the junction kept 4 bases outside the gene matches. The CDR3 runs 14 residues. Germline assignment: CDR1 LNHDA and CDR2 SQIVND (reference sequence). The CDR3, as DNA: TGTGCCAGTAGTTCCGGACAGGGGCATCAGCCCCAGCATTTT. Translated, it gives CASSSGQGHQPQHF.

The rearrangement joins TRBV10-3 to TRBJ1-1, with D possibly matching TRBD1 (6 bases). The V end lost 2 bases, the J end lost 7 bases, and 8 bases lay between the germline ends. Per germline, CDR1 ENHRY and CDR2 SYGVKD. The CDR3 has 12 residues. The CDR3 sequence is CAISERTVEAFF. The CDR3 DNA reads as TGTGCCATCAGTGAGAGGACAGTTGAAGCTTTCTTT.

The chain recombines TRBV5-1 with TRBJ1-3, with 7 nucleotides matching TRBD1. CDR3 length: 14 amino acids. CDR1 and CDR2 from the germline V gene are SGHRS and YFSETQ. Trimming took 4 bases from V and 4 from J; bases not matched to a gene: 5. The CDR3 here is CASSASGQGNTIYF. CDR3 nucleotides: TGCGCCAGCAGCGCCTCGGGACAGGGAAACACCATATATTTT.

This clone was observed a few times. The chain recombines TRBV28 with TRBJ1-2; 11 bases are a match to TRBD1. The CDR3 is 14 residues long. J lost 5 bases, V lost 4 bases, and 3 bases had no gene match. Germline lookup yields CDR1 MDHEN and CDR2 SYDVKM. The CDR3 coding sequence is TGTGCCAGCAGTTCGGGACAGGGGGTATATGGCTACACCTTC. The encoded protein is CASSSGQGVYGYTF.

The rearrangement uses TRBV5-6 and TRBJ2-3; 8 nucleotides line up with TRBD2. The CDR3 spans 15 residues. Germline V gives CDR1 SGHDT, CDR2 YYEEEE. J lost 6 bases, V lost 0 bases, and 6 bases had no gene match. As DNA, the CDR3 is TGTGCCAGCAGCTTGGGCCTAGCGGGTTCGGATACGCAGTATTTT. Amino acid sequence: CASSLGLAGSDTQYF.

This sequence joins TRBV11-3 and TRBJ2-3; D is ambiguous. CDR1 and CDR2 from the germline V gene are SGHNT and YENEEA. V was trimmed by 5 bases and J by 2 bases, leaving 8 bases between them. This CDR3 is built from 13 residues. The CDR3 loop reads CASSLRITDTQYF. In DNA form, the CDR3 reads TGTGCCAGCAGCCTACGCATCACAGATACGCAGTATTTT.

This clone has only a few counts. The chain employs TRBV28 and TRBJ1-4; maybe TRBD1 (5 bases). The CDR3 is 14 amino acids. V dropped 3 bases and J dropped 8 bases, with 13 bases sitting between them. CDR1 and CDR2 (germline): MDHEN, SYDVKM. Here the CDR3 reads CASSFTGRWEKLFF. Here the CDR3 DNA reads TGTGCCAGCAGTTTTACAGGAAGGTGGGAAAAACTGTTTTTT.

This clone was found a few times. The gene calls are TRBV5-6 and TRBJ1-2; 8 bases map to TRBD1. Trimming cost V 4 bases and J 4 bases; bases outside gene matches: 6. The CDR3 has 14 residues. The germline V gene encodes CDR1 SGHDT and CDR2 YYEEEE. CDR3 protein: CASSPGGWGYGYTF. The CDR3 DNA is TGTGCCAGCAGCCCAGGGGGCTGGGGCTATGGCTACACCTTC.

V usage is TRBV25-1 and J usage is TRBJ2-6; D is uncertain. V was clipped by 9 bases and J by 0 bases, with 3 bases between them. The CDR3 is 12 residues long. Germline CDR1 MGHDK, CDR2 SYGVNS. This CDR3 is CASHSGANVLTF. For the CDR3, the DNA is TGTGCCAGTCACTCTGGGGCCAACGTCCTGACTTTC.

This clone has a single count. The genes are TRBV27 and TRBJ2-7; 11 nucleotides match TRBD2. The CDR3 consists of 13 residues. Trimming took 5 bases from V and 6 from J; bases not matched to a gene: 3. The germline V gene has CDR1 MNHEY and CDR2 SMNVEV (reference sequence). CDR3 DNA: TGTGCCAGCAGTCTGACTAGCGGGGCCGAGCAGTACTTC. Protein: CASSLTSGAEQYF.

The chain couples TRBV5-4 to TRBJ1-1; 7 nucleotides align to TRBD1. Germline CDR1 and CDR2: SGHNT and YYREEE (reference sequence). V lost 1 base, J lost 3 bases, and 9 bases stayed unmatched. The CDR3 consists of 16 residues. The CDR3 spells CASSLYYGGTDTEAFF. CDR3 in DNA: TGTGCCAGCAGCTTGTATTATGGGGGGACAGACACTGAAGCTTTCTTT. The complete variable domain, with remaining parts taken from reference TRBV5-4 and TRBJ1-1, reads ETGVTQSPTHLIKTRGQQVTLRCSSQSGHNTVSWYQQALGQGPQFIFQYYREEENGRGNFPPRFSGLQFPNYSSELNVNALELDDSALYLCASSLYYGGTDTEAFFGQGTRLTVV.